This T cell receptor beta chain was obtained from a study of tumor T cells in aggressive B-cell lymphoma. CDR1 KGHSH and CDR2 LQKENI come from the germline V gene. The CDR3 runs to 16 residues. The V end lost 2 bases, the J end lost 1 base, and 13 bases lay between the germline ends. Assay used: immunoSEQ multiplex PCR; TCRdb lists only in-frame clones, some missing. The sample has 9,500 to 13,000 clones, around nine tenths seen once. V usage is TRBV18 and J usage is TRBJ2-3, with TRBD2 as a possible D gene (5 bases). The sequencing sample was made of tumor tissue. The TCR comes from an adult with diffuse large B cell lymphoma. The CDR3 loop reads CASSPTPTGGTDTQYF. CDR3 nucleotide sequence: TGTGCCAGCTCACCAACCCCAACCGGGGGCACAGATACGCAGTATTTT.